The sample holds a few counts of the clone carrying this T cell receptor beta chain. The antigen remains undetermined. CDR3 length: 14 residues. V dropped 5 bases and J dropped 5; count of bases not matched to a gene: 4. This record belongs to a study of response to subunit inactivated influenza vaccine. In TCRdb, the RT-PCR reads were re-called with MiXCR into one record per CDR3 protein. The sample lists roughly 700,000 distinct CDR3 sequences; about 14% were seen once. Whole-study findings and limits: Each seasonal influenza vaccination, the authors suggested, recruits few new T cells.

The sequence was obtained from a man aged 50-59 years who received an inactivated influenza vaccine. The starting material was PBMCs from blood, obtained around 14 days before vaccination. The chain has TRBV12-3 or TRBV12-4 and TRBJ2-5; 11 bases are a match to TRBD1. The CDR3: CASSIGTGGETQYF. The CDR3 DNA reads TGTGCCAGCAGTATCGGGACAGGGGGTGAGACCCAGTACTTC.